A single sample gave rise to the 16 T cell receptor beta chains below, sequenced in a study of OX40 agonist ivuxolimab in advanced cancers. Generated by immunoSEQ multiplex PCR, the TCRdb table keeps only in-frame clones and is missing some. The table has about 79,000 clones, about 90% seen once; the top ten hold 0.25% to 0.35%. Sample: CD4+ or CD8+ T cells sorted from blood, taken in a trial of the OX40 agonist ivuxolimab. These receptors were obtained from an adult with an advanced solid tumor such as melanoma, head and neck, liver or kidney cancer.

The chain joins TRBV19 to TRBJ1-2; D unresolved. The CDR3 totals 11 residues. The V and J ends lost 7 bases and 9 bases respectively, with 12 bases between them. Germline V gene lookup returns CDR1 LNHDA and CDR2 SQIVND (reference sequence). The CDR3 here is CASILKGSYTF. The CDR3, as DNA: TGTGCCAGTATACTGAAAGGGAGCTACACCTTC.

The gene calls are TRBV11-2 and TRBJ1-1; D unresolved. In germline, CDR1 is SGHAT, CDR2 FQNNGV. V was pared by 0 bases and J by 2 bases, with 10 bases between. The CDR3 has 15 amino acids. The CDR3 is CASSLDRTVNTEAFF. Here the CDR3 DNA reads TGTGCCAGCAGCTTAGATCGTACAGTCAACACTGAAGCTTTCTTT. The whole variable domain, filled in from reference TRBV11-2 and TRBJ1-1, reads EAGVAQSPRYKIIEKRQSVAFWCNPISGHATLYWYQQILGQGPKLLIQFQNNGVVDDSQLPKDRFSAERLKGVDSTLKIQPAKLEDSAVYLCASSLDRTVNTEAFFGQGTRLTVV.

The chain combines TRBV11-3 with TRBJ2-1, with a possible D match to TRBD1 (5 bases). CDR3 length: 13 amino acids. Deletions cut 5 bases from V and 5 bases from J, with 10 bases between. CDR1 and CDR2 (germline): SGHNT, YENEEA. DNA of the CDR3: TGTGCCAGCAGCACACAGGATAACAATGAGCAGTTCTTC. The encoded protein is CASSTQDNNEQFF.

The chain combines TRBV5-1 with TRBJ1-2, with 7 bases lining up with TRBD1. CDR3 size: 14 residues. The J segment lost 5 bases and the V segment lost 0 bases, leaving 4 bases of the junction unmatched. Germline V gives CDR1 SGHRS, CDR2 YFSETQ. The DNA of the CDR3 is TGCGCCAGCAGCTTGGACAGGGGTCGATATGGCTACACCTTC. It specifies CASSLDRGRYGYTF.

V and J are TRBV5-1 and TRBJ1-1; D gene uncertain. Trimming cost V 5 bases and J 4 bases, with 12 bases left between them. The CDR3 loop spans 13 amino acids. The germline V gene encodes CDR1 SGHRS and CDR2 YFSETQ. This CDR3 is CASRFHASTEAFF. In DNA form, the CDR3 reads TGCGCCAGCAGATTTCACGCGAGCACTGAAGCTTTCTTT.

The chain recombines TRBV29-1 with TRBJ2-1; perhaps TRBD2 as D (6 bases). Looked up from germline, CDR1 is SQVTM and CDR2 is ANQGSEA. The germline V and J ends were trimmed by 1 base and 9 bases, with 10 bases remaining between them. This CDR3 is 12 amino acids long. The CDR3: CSVEVGGAEQFF. CDR3 in DNA: TGCAGCGTTGAAGTAGGAGGGGCTGAGCAGTTCTTC.

V and J are TRBV15 and TRBJ1-3; D is uncertain. V lost 0 bases to trimming and J lost 4 bases, with 7 bases between them. The CDR3 is made up of 14 amino acids. Germline V gene sequence: CDR1 LNHNV, CDR2 YYDKDF (reference sequence). This CDR3 reads CATSRDPSGNTIYF. The CDR3 DNA reads TGTGCCACCAGCAGAGATCCTTCCGGAAACACCATATATTTT.

The chain combines TRBV7-9 with TRBJ2-5; TRBD1 matches at 11 bases. Trimming took 4 bases from V and 11 from J; bases not matched to a gene: 9. Germline V CDR1 and CDR2: SEHNR, FQNEAQ (reference sequence). The CDR3 has 14 amino acids. CDR3 protein: CASSSGTGGWEQYF. The CDR3 coding sequence is TGTGCCAGCAGCTCCGGGACAGGGGGTTGGGAGCAGTACTTC.

The chain is built from TRBV19 and TRBJ1-1; D remains unclear. V shed 5 bases and J shed 4 bases, with 17 bases lying between them. This CDR3 contains 15 residues. The germline V gene encodes CDR1 LNHDA and CDR2 SQIVND (reference sequence). The CDR3 loop is CASSPLGARRTEAFF. CDR3 DNA sequence: TGTGCCAGTAGTCCTCTCGGAGCAAGGCGCACTGAAGCTTTCTTT.

This clone was found once. V is TRBV6-5 and J is TRBJ2-7; 7 nucleotides agree with TRBD1. V shed 6 bases and J 0 bases; nucleotides not matched to a gene: 5. There are 14 residues in the CDR3. Germline assignment: CDR1 MNHEY and CDR2 SVGAGI. The CDR3 DNA is TGTGCCAGCAGCCCGGGACAGAGCTCCTACGAGCAGTACTTC. Protein: CASSPGQSSYEQYF.

In this sample, this clone turned up once. V usage is TRBV27 and J usage is TRBJ1-2; 10 bases fit TRBD1. Unmatched junction bases numbered 9, after V lost 6 bases and J lost 11 bases. The CDR3 is 13 amino acids. Germline lookup yields CDR1 MNHEY and CDR2 SMNVEV (reference sequence). The CDR3 bases are TGTGCCAGCAGCCACGACAGGGGGCGCGGGTACACCTTC. This codes for CASSHDRGRGYTF.

V gene TRBV5-4 combines with J gene TRBJ1-2; 8 nucleotides match TRBD1. J was trimmed by 2 bases and V by 5 bases; bases with no gene match: 11. The CDR3 contains 16 residues. CDR1 and CDR2 from the germline V gene are SGHNT and YYREEE (reference sequence). CDR3 sequence: CASRLSGQGRNYGYTF. CDR3 coding DNA: TGTGCCAGCAGACTGTCCGGACAGGGCAGGAACTATGGCTACACCTTC.

The genes are TRBV5-1 and TRBJ1-6; 9 nucleotides line up with TRBD1. This CDR3 region has 16 residues. Germline CDR1 and CDR2: SGHRS and YFSETQ. Unmatched junction bases numbered 5, after V lost 2 bases and J lost 5 bases. The CDR3 DNA reads as TGCGCCAGCAGCTTTACAGGGGGCGCGAATAATTCACCCCTCCACTTT. Amino acid sequence: CASSFTGGANNSPLHF.

This clone was detected only a few times. The chain has TRBV27 and TRBJ1-5, with 7 bases fitting TRBD1. CDR1 and CDR2 from the germline V gene are MNHEY and SMNVEV (reference sequence). The CDR3 length is 15 residues. J gave up 2 bases and V 6 bases, and 7 bases lay outside the gene matches. CDR3 protein: CASSQTGLGNQPQHF. CDR3 sequence (DNA): TGTGCCAGCAGCCAGACAGGGCTAGGCAATCAGCCCCAGCATTTT.

This rearrangement joins TRBV10-3 to TRBJ2-1, with 13 bases identical to TRBD2. The CDR3 is 16 amino acids. The trim removed 6 bases at V and 9 bases at J, leaving 11 bases unmatched. Germline V gives CDR1 ENHRY, CDR2 SYGVKD. The CDR3 DNA sequence: TGTGCCATCAGGCAAACTAGCGGGGGGGCCTGGAGTGAGCAGTTCTTC. This codes for CAIRQTSGGAWSEQFF.

This chain links TRBV27 with TRBJ1-1; 7 positions agree with TRBD1. With 4 bases clipped from V and 3 bases from J, the junction kept 8 bases outside the gene matches. CDR1 MNHEY and CDR2 SMNVEV come from the germline V gene (reference sequence). The CDR3 has 15 residues. CDR3 DNA: TGTGCCAGCAGTTCTACTACAGGGGCTGACACTGAAGCTTTCTTT. This gives the protein CASSSTTGADTEAFF.